What follows describes a single T cell receptor (beta chain). Its antigen is still unknown. No much larger clonotype is one base removed from it; base qualities were not supplied. Including the terminal cysteine and phenylalanine, the CDR3 comprises 14 residues. Here the CDR3 DNA is all that survives: 42 bases in frame from base 1. Per the germline V gene, SGDLS is the CDR1 and YYNGEE is the CDR2. V is clipped by 2 bases and J by 0 bases, and the sequence between their germline boundaries is 7 bases long. Genomic DNA was isolated from the sorted cells so that the TCRbeta CDR3 region could be sequenced. TCRbeta CDR3 regions were sequenced using the immunoSEQ Assay. The table was pulled from immuneACCESS by TCRdb, which kept in-frame rearrangements only. Such tables lose some clones; where checked, under half of the loss comes from unresolved V genes, and the rest has no known cause. The sample table holds approximately 7,200 clones, of which around 74% were seen once. The ten largest clones capture 25% of the sample.

This sample was taken from a study of OX40 agonist ivuxolimab in advanced cancers. Describing the broader study: Ivuxolimab, which targeted the costimulatory receptor OX40 (CD134), was an agonistic, fully human IgG2 monoclonal antibody. Intravenous ivuxolimab was administered to patients every 2 weeks at six dose levels: 0.01, 0.1, 0.3, 1.5, 3 and 10 mg/kg. Of the roughly 54 dose-escalation patients, hepatocellular carcinoma was present in roughly 19, melanoma in approximately 15, renal cell carcinoma in 9 and head and neck cancer in 9. A male proportion of under 85% and a mean age of approximately 62 years, ranging from 23 to 79, were recorded for the dose-escalation cohort. Prior anti-PD-1, anti-PD-L1 or anti-CTLA-4 therapy was permitted, and checkpoint inhibitors had been received by 40% to 50% of dose-escalation patients. Partial responses occurred in three dose-escalation patients: two with cutaneous melanoma and one with hepatocellular carcinoma. Peripheral TCRbeta sequencing aimed to test whether ivuxolimab altered TCR sequence diversity and caused clonal T-cell expansion. The paper reports the monotherapy dose-escalation portion (N = 52 patients) of the phase I ivuxolimab trial.

Overall study results and their limits: Partial responders in the 0.1-3.0 mg/kg groups had among the lowest normalized peripheral clonal expansion, especially among CD8+ T cells. The antigen specificity of the peripheral T cells that underwent clonal expansion was not determined. Low levels of normalized T-cell clonal expansion were also shown by some nonresponding patients. After ivuxolimab, CD8+ T cells had more expanded clones than CD4+ T cells on average. At doses of 0.1 to 3.0 mg/kg, clonal expansion of both CD4+ and CD8+ blood T cells was observed from baseline to week 6.

Patients with autoimmune disease history or receiving systemic immunosuppression were excluded from the trial. Peripheral blood for TCR sequencing was drawn from every dose cohort at baseline, at cycle 4 day 1 and at cycle 7 day 1. The samples were taken from a phase I, first-in-human, multicenter, open-label dose-escalation trial of ivuxolimab. Adults with locally advanced or metastatic head and neck squamous cell, hepatocellular, melanoma or renal cell carcinoma were enrolled in the trial. Before TCR sequencing, CD4+ T cells and CD8+ T cells were sorted from peripheral blood as separate populations.

This specimen consisted of CD4+ or CD8+ T cells sorted from blood, obtained in a trial of the OX40 agonist ivuxolimab. This receptor was obtained from an adult with an advanced solid tumor such as melanoma, head and neck, liver or kidney cancer. The chain links TRBV9 with TRBJ2-3; TRBD2 might be the D gene, on 6 matching bases. In nucleotide form, the sequence is TGTGCCAGCAGCGTTGCGGGAAGCACAGATACGCAGTATTTT. Translation gives CASSVAGSTDTQYF.